The 23 T cell receptor beta chains listed next were all sequenced from one sample in a study of T-cell reconstitution after alpha-beta-depleted transplantation in children. Unique molecular identifiers were built into the TCRbeta library. MiXCR, run by TCRdb on the PCR reads, gives a single entry per CDR3 protein. The table has fewer than 25,000 distinct CDR3 sequences, 11% seen once. Material: PBMCs from the stem cell graft donor, obtained from the stem cell graft. The receptors were gathered from a human donor who donated a stem cell graft to a child with chronic granulomatous disease.

In its sample, this clonotype was seen many times. The genes are TRBV7-9 and TRBJ2-5; 7 bases agree with TRBD1. J was trimmed by 2 bases and V by 8 bases; bases with no gene match: 8. The germline V gene encodes CDR1 SEHNR and CDR2 FQNEAQ (reference sequence). This CDR3 is built from 14 residues. Here the CDR3 DNA reads TGTGCCAGCTTCGAAGGGGGCCAACAAGAGACCCAGTACTTC. This gives the protein CASFEGGQQETQYF.

At least ten counts were recorded for this clonotype. The chain uses TRBV28 and TRBJ2-2; D call uncertain. CDR3 length equals 15 residues. The germline V and J ends were trimmed by 3 bases and 5 bases, with 13 bases remaining between them. Per the germline V gene, CDR1 is MDHEN and CDR2 is SYDVKM. This CDR3 reads CASSFEAVGTGELFF. The CDR3 DNA reads as TGTGCCAGCAGTTTTGAGGCAGTTGGAACCGGGGAGCTGTTTTTT.

This clonotype was recorded many times. The V gene is TRBV15, the J gene TRBJ1-2; no firm D call. Between the trimmed V and J ends, which lost 0 bases and 2 bases, there was a span of 10 bases. In germline, CDR1 is LNHNV, CDR2 YYDKDF (reference sequence). The CDR3 runs to 15 residues. The CDR3, as DNA: TGTGCCACCAGCAGAGATATGGACCCGAACTATGGCTACACCTTC. Its protein product is CATSRDMDPNYGYTF.

This clonotype showed up many times. V and J are TRBV15 and TRBJ1-4; tentatively, D is TRBD1 (6 bases). This CDR3 region has 15 residues. Germline CDR1 and CDR2: LNHNV and YYDKDF (reference sequence). Trimming removed 6 bases from V and 5 bases from J, with 16 bases in between. The chain's CDR3 is CATSPTGQKNEKLFF. The DNA for the CDR3 is TGTGCCACCAGTCCGACCGGACAGAAGAATGAAAAACTGTTTTTT.

This clonotype was counted many times. The rearrangement joins TRBV14 to TRBJ1-3; tentative D call: TRBD1 (6 bases). Between the trimmed V and J ends, which lost 1 base and 0 bases, there was a span of 10 bases. The germline gives CDR1 SGHDN, CDR2 FVKESK. The CDR3 sequence is 16 residues long. In DNA form, the CDR3 reads TGTGCCAGCAGCCAAGGGGCAGGGGCCTCTGGAAACACCATATATTTT. Its protein is CASSQGAGASGNTIYF.

The V and J genes are TRBV20-1 and TRBJ2-7; no firm D call. Germline V gene sequence: CDR1 DFQATT, CDR2 SNEGSKA (reference sequence). Between the trimmed V and J ends, which lost 0 bases and 2 bases, there was a span of 14 bases. This CDR3 region has 15 residues. This CDR3 reads CSARDSGKSPYEQYF. CDR3 DNA: TGCAGTGCTAGAGATAGTGGGAAATCCCCCTACGAGCAGTACTTC.

This clonotype occurred many times. CDR3 bases: TGCGCCAGCAGTGAATCGGGACACTTTCAGCCCCAGCATTTT. Translation: CASSESGHFQPQHF. The chain is built from TRBV10-2 and TRBJ1-5, with D tentatively TRBD1 (6 bases). The V and J ends lost 3 bases and 6 bases respectively, with 12 bases between them. This CDR3 is 14 amino acids long. CDR1 is WSHSY and CDR2 is SAAADI in the germline V gene.

The sample holds many counts of this clonotype. The genes are TRBV12-3 or TRBV12-4 and TRBJ2-1, with 12 nucleotides matching TRBD2. The CDR3 extends over 16 amino acids. With 1 base clipped from V and 10 bases from J, the junction kept 8 bases outside the gene matches. CDR3 nucleotide sequence: TGTGCCAGCAGTTTAGGCCTAGCGGGGGGGCCTGGCGAGCAGTTCTTC. Translating it yields CASSLGLAGGPGEQFF.

This clonotype came up many times. The junction and the germline gene differ at one end; a read error may be behind it. V usage is TRBV12-3 or TRBV12-4 and J usage is TRBJ2-7, with D maybe TRBD1 (6 bases). CDR3 length equals 15 residues. Here the CDR3 reads CASSLETGTAYEQYF. In DNA form, the CDR3 reads TGTGCCAGCAGCTTAGAGACAGGCACCGCCTACGAGCAGTACTTC.

Many counts were recorded for this clonotype. This chain links TRBV6-5 with TRBJ2-7; D remains unclear. CDR1 and CDR2 (germline): MNHEY, SVGAGI. V was clipped by 0 bases and J by 6 bases, with 12 bases between them. The CDR3 runs 14 residues. The chain's CDR3 is CASSYSEVSGEQYF. DNA for the CDR3: TGTGCCAGCAGTTACTCAGAAGTAAGTGGCGAGCAGTACTTC.

This clonotype was recorded at least ten times. This chain links TRBV5-1 with TRBJ2-7; 8 nucleotides align to TRBD1. The germline CDR1 and CDR2 sequences are SGHRS and YFSETQ. V trimming: 4 bases; J trimming: 1 base; junction bases outside the gene matches: 7. The CDR3 has 15 residues. CDR3 DNA: TGCGCCAGCAGCCTTACCACAGGGGGTTCCTACGAGCAGTACTTC. This encodes CASSLTTGGSYEQYF.

This clonotype was detected many times. Written as DNA, the CDR3 is TGTGCCAGCAGCCGACCGGAGCGGAAAGAGACCCAGTACTTC. Translated, it gives CASSRPERKETQYF. This chain uses TRBV3-1 with TRBJ2-5; TRBD2 might be the D (5 bases). Germline assignment: CDR1 LGHDT and CDR2 YNNKEL (reference sequence). Trimming cost V 4 bases and J 3 bases, with 12 bases left between them. The length of the CDR3 is 14 residues.

This clonotype was found many times. The chain uses TRBV20-1 and TRBJ2-5; no firm D call. Trimming left V 2 bases short and J 1 base short, with 17 bases between. The germline CDR1 and CDR2 sequences are DFQATT and SNEGSKA (reference sequence). This CDR3 spans 16 amino acids. For the CDR3, the DNA is TGCAGTGCTAGATCGGTGGGCGGTACTTTCCAAGAGACCCAGTACTTC. Protein product: CSARSVGGTFQETQYF.

This clonotype showed up many times. The chain uses TRBV5-1 and TRBJ2-7; D is possibly TRBD1 or TRBD2 (5 bases each). This CDR3 is 14 amino acids long. Per the germline V gene, CDR1 is SGHRS and CDR2 is YFSETQ. Trimming stripped 1 base from V and 6 bases from J, with 14 bases between. The DNA of the CDR3 is TGCGCCAGCAGCTTGAGGGACGGTCTCTCCGAGCAGTACTTC. Its protein product is CASSLRDGLSEQYF. Together with reference TRBV5-1 and TRBJ2-7, the CDR3 gives the full variable domain: KAGVTQTPRYLIKTRGQQVTLSCSPISGHRSVSWYQQTPGQGLQFLFEYFSETQRNKGNFPGRFSGRQFSNSRSEMNVSTLELGDSALYLCASSLRDGLSEQYFGPGTRLTVT.

V usage is TRBV3-2 and J usage is TRBJ2-7; the D call in the table, TRBD1, was not verified against the DNA. TRBV3-2 is a recognized pseudogene. The CDR3 covers 18 residues. The CDR3 loop reads CASSKGRTTGPSSYEQYF. As DNA, the CDR3 is TGTGCCAGCAGCAAAGGGAGAACGACAGGACCGAGCTCCTACGAGCAGTACTTC.

CDR3 residues: CASGAGAAYEQYF. The CDR3 coding sequence is TGTGCCAGCGGAGCGGGAGCGGCCTACGAGCAGTACTTC. The gene calls are TRBV25-1 and TRBJ2-7; TRBD2 agrees at 8 bases. CDR3 length equals 13 residues. The ends lost 8 bases at V and 2 bases at J; junction bases unmatched: 5. From germline, CDR1 is MGHDK and CDR2 SYGVNS.

This clonotype occurred many times. V and J are TRBV20-1 and TRBJ1-2; no clear D. Trimming removed 0 bases at V and 2 bases at J, with 7 bases between. Germline CDR1 DFQATT, CDR2 SNEGSKA (reference sequence). The CDR3 is 13 residues long. In DNA, the CDR3 is TGCAGTGCTAGAGAAACACAGAACTATGGCTACACCTTC. Its translation is CSARETQNYGYTF.

This clonotype has at least ten counts. CDR3 nucleotides: TGCGCCAGCAGCCTAAAACTTGGGCCCCGCACTGAAGCTTTCTTT. Translated, it gives CASSLKLGPRTEAFF. The rearrangement uses TRBV5-1 and TRBJ1-1; no clear D. Trimming removed 4 bases from V and 4 bases from J, with 17 bases in between. Germline-derived CDR1 and CDR2 are SGHRS and YFSETQ. This CDR3 is 15 amino acids long.

The sample holds many counts of this clonotype. The rearrangement uses TRBV5-1 and TRBJ2-7; a possible D gene is TRBD1 (5 bases). The V gene lost 4 bases and the J gene lost 0 bases, with 8 bases spanning the gap. Germline CDR1 is SGHRS and CDR2 is YFSETQ. CDR3 size: 13 residues. CDR3 bases: TGCGCCAGCAGCCTGGACAACTCCTACGAGCAGTACTTC. Protein product: CASSLDNSYEQYF.

Ten or more counts support this clonotype. The chain links TRBV12-3 or TRBV12-4 to TRBJ2-3, with TRBD2 matching 9 bases. With V trimmed by 8 bases and J by 5 bases, 14 bases remained unmatched. The CDR3 is made up of 16 amino acids. The CDR3 nucleotides read TGTGCCAGCCGCCCGGCGGGCGGGGGGGCTAGAGATACGCAGTATTTT. Protein sequence: CASRPAGGGARDTQYF.

V usage is TRBV5-3 and J usage is TRBJ2-7; D is uncertain. TRBV5-3 is sorted into the ORF group, with uncertain function. V was pared by 9 bases and J by 0 bases, with 16 bases between. This CDR3 has 14 residues. This CDR3 is CAMGPGLLSYEQYF. CDR3 sequence (DNA): TGTGCCATGGGCCCCGGGCTCCTCTCCTACGAGCAGTACTTC.

At least ten counts were recorded for this clonotype. This sequence joins TRBV14 and TRBJ2-3; D is unresolved. The CDR3 sequence is 14 residues long. Germline assignment: CDR1 SGHDN and CDR2 FVKESK. The V gene lost 4 bases and the J gene lost 4 bases, with 12 bases spanning the gap. CDR3 coding DNA: TGTGCCAGCAGCCTCAAGATCGGCTCAGATACGCAGTATTTT. Translated: CASSLKIGSDTQYF. Using reference TRBV14 and TRBJ2-3 for the parts outside the CDR3, the full variable domain is EAGVTQFPSHSVIEKGQTVTLRCDPISGHDNLYWYRRVMGKEIKFLLHFVKESKQDESGMPNNRFLAERTGGTYSTLKVQPAELEDSGVYFCASSLKIGSDTQYFGPGTRLTVL.

This clonotype was seen more than once but under ten times. The CDR3 DNA sequence: TGTGCCAGCAGTTTAGGGACCGGGGGGTACACTGAAGCTTTCTTT. It is translated as CASSLGTGGYTEAFF. The J gene is TRBJ1-1, the V gene TRBV12-3 or TRBV12-4; possibly TRBD1 for D (5 bases). Deletions cut 1 base from V and 3 bases from J, with 12 bases between. The CDR3 totals 15 residues.